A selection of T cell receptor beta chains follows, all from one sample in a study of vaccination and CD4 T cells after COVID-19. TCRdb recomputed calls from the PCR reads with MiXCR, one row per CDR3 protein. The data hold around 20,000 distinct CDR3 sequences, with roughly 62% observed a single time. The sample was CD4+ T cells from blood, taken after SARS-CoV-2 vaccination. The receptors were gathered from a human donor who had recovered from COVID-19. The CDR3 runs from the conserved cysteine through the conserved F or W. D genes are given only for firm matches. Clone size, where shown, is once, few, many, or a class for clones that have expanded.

TGTGCCAGCAGTCCCCGGGGGCAGCCCCAGCATTTT	CASSPRGQPQHF	-	-	TRBV6-1	TRBJ1-5
TGTGCCAGCAGCCAAGTCTCTAGCGTAAGTTCCTACGAGCAGTACTTC	CASSQVSSVSSYEQYF	-	once	TRBV4-2	TRBJ2-7
TGCAGTGTGGGGGACAGGCAATCCTACGAGCAGTACTTC	CSVGDRQSYEQYF	TRBD1	-	TRBV20-1	TRBJ2-7
TGTGCAAGCGACCGCTCCTACAATGAGCAGTTCTTC	CASDRSYNEQFF	-	-	TRBV7-9	TRBJ2-1
TGTGCCAGCAGTTTATCCGGCAGGGGCCAGCCCCAGCATTTT	CASSLSGRGQPQHF	-	-	TRBV27	TRBJ1-5
TGTGCCAGCAGTTTCGCCGGGGACAGAGCTAACTATGGCTACACCTTC	CASSFAGDRANYGYTF	TRBD1	once	TRBV6-5	TRBJ1-2
TGTGCCAGTAGTATGAAGGGTTACGGAACTGAAGCTTTCTTT	CASSMKGYGTEAFF	-	few	TRBV19	TRBJ1-1
TGTGCCAGCAGCCCTCCCTTCCGGGACAGGGACTCCTACGAGCAGTACTTC	CASSPPFRDRDSYEQYF	TRBD1	-	TRBV7-9	TRBJ2-7
TGTGCCAGCACCACCTTGGCGGCGGGCAATCAGCCCCAGCATTTT	CASTTLAAGNQPQHF	-	few	TRBV6-1	TRBJ1-5
TGTGCCAGCAGTTTAACTAGTTGGTACGAGCAGTACTTC	CASSLTSWYEQYF	-	-	TRBV27	TRBJ2-7
TGTGCCAGCAGTCGCACCCACCACAGGGTTGGGGAGACCCAGTACTTC	CASSRTHHRVGETQYF	-	-	TRBV6-1	TRBJ2-5
TGTGCCTGGAATGAGGGGACCCGTAATTCACCCCTCCACTTT	CAWNEGTRNSPLHF	-	-	TRBV30	TRBJ1-6
TGTGCCAGCCAGGGGACTCGATTGGATACCGGGGAGCTGTTTTTT	CASQGTRLDTGELFF	-	-	TRBV7-8	TRBJ2-2
TGCAGTGCGAGAATAGCGGGATGGACCGGGGAGCTGTTTTTT	CSARIAGWTGELFF	TRBD2	few	TRBV20-1	TRBJ2-2
TGTGCCAGCAGTCCCAACGGGCGGCGACGCACAGATACGCAGTATTTT	CASSPNGRRRTDTQYF	-	-	TRBV28	TRBJ2-3
TGTGCCAGCAGCTCTCAGGGTTGGGACGAGCAGTACTTC	CASSSQGWDEQYF	-	-	TRBV6-2/TRBV6-3	TRBJ2-7
TGCAGTGCTGCTACGGACACCGGGGAGCTGTTTTTT	CSAATDTGELFF	-	-	TRBV20-1	TRBJ2-2
TGCAGTGCTAGAGATCTCGGCAGGGTGACTGAGCAGTTCTTC	CSARDLGRVTEQFF	-	few	TRBV20-1	TRBJ2-1
TGCAGTGCTAGCCGCGGGACCACAGATACGCAGTATTTT	CSASRGTTDTQYF	-	few	TRBV20-1	TRBJ2-3
TGCAGTGCGTCCCCAGGGGGCCAGTATGGCTACACCTTC	CSASPGGQYGYTF	TRBD1	few	TRBV20-1	TRBJ1-2
TGCACCACTGAGGTCGGGGGCTATGGCTACACCTTC	CTTEVGGYGYTF	-	-	TRBV20-1	TRBJ1-2
TGTGCCAGCAGTTCCCCCAATCAGCCCCAGCATTTT	CASSSPNQPQHF	-	once	TRBV28	TRBJ1-5
TGTGCCAGCAGCAAAGTCGCGGGGCCCTTAGCTAACTATGGCTACACCTTC	CASSKVAGPLANYGYTF	-	-	TRBV21-1	TRBJ1-2
TGTGCCAGCAGCTTCGGACAGCTTGGCTACACCTTC	CASSFGQLGYTF	-	-	TRBV7-9	TRBJ1-2
TGTGCCAGCAGTTTAGCGCCGGAGACCCAGTACTTC	CASSLAPETQYF	-	few	TRBV12-3/TRBV12-4	TRBJ2-5
TGCAGCGCAGGACAGCTCGACCACGAGCAGTACTTC	CSAGQLDHEQYF	-	-	TRBV29-1	TRBJ2-7
TGCAGTGCTAGAGATCGGGGACTAGCGGGCTACACAGATACGCAGTATTTT	CSARDRGLAGYTDTQYF	TRBD2	-	TRBV20-1	TRBJ2-3
TGTGCCATCAGTGAGAGGGGGACTAGCGGGAGAAGCGGCACCGGGGAGCTGTTTTTT	CAISERGTSGRSGTGELFF	TRBD2	-	TRBV10-3	TRBJ2-2